Below, 10 T cell receptor beta chains from the same sample are listed, as sequenced in a study of cytomegalovirus exposure and HLA in healthy donors listed by TCRdb under 2017. The library was built by means of the immunoSEQ multiplex PCR assay. The multiplex PCR relied on a mix of 60 forward primers for TCR Vbeta segments and 13 reverse primers for TCR Jbeta segments. TCRdb re-hosts the immuneACCESS table, in-frame sequences only. Its copies lack some clones; in the studies checked, an unresolved V gene accounts for under half of them, and the cause for the rest is not known. The sample has over 110,000 clones on record, over 70% of them singletons. Clones ranked in the top ten supply about 0.97% of the sample. Specimen: PBMCs. These receptor sequences come from a man between 18 and 29 years old in good health and CMV-seronegative.

This clone has more than one count but fewer than ten. The chain joins TRBV10-3 to TRBJ1-6, with a possible D match to TRBD1 (5 bases). The germline V gene has CDR1 ENHRY and CDR2 SYGVKD. Trimming removed 6 bases at V and 0 bases at J, with 18 bases between. The CDR3 is 18 residues long. The CDR3 region is CAISEIQRDSSYNSPLHF. CDR3 coding DNA: TGTGCCATCAGCGAAATCCAGCGTGACAGCTCCTATAATTCACCCCTCCACTTT.

The chain uses TRBV27 and TRBJ1-5; 7 bases match TRBD1. Germline lookup yields CDR1 MNHEY and CDR2 SMNVEV (reference sequence). This CDR3 is built from 14 residues. Trimming took 8 bases from V and 1 from J; bases not matched to a gene: 5. CDR3 in DNA: TGTGCCAGCGGGGAACAGGGGAGCAATCAGCCCCAGCATTTT. It codes for CASGEQGSNQPQHF.

The gene calls are TRBV29-1 and TRBJ2-6; the D is unclear. Looked up from germline, CDR1 is SQVTM and CDR2 is ANQGSEA. Trimming cost V 6 bases and J 0 bases, with 9 bases left between them. This CDR3 region has 14 residues. The CDR3 is CSVKESSGANVLTF. The CDR3 DNA sequence: TGCAGCGTAAAAGAGAGCTCTGGGGCCAACGTCCTGACTTTC.

The table lists this clone with a count of one. The chain has TRBV11-2 and TRBJ1-6; 9 bases align to TRBD1. J gave up 14 bases and V 3 bases, and 11 bases lay outside the gene matches. The CDR3 length is 15 residues. Germline lookup yields CDR1 SGHAT and CDR2 FQNNGV. The CDR3 sequence is CASSFLDRGEFTLHF. CDR3 DNA: TGTGCCAGCAGCTTCTTGGACAGGGGAGAGTTCACCCTCCACTTT.

This chain uses TRBV6-1 with TRBJ1-5, with a weak D call TRBD1 (5 bases). Germline V gene data show CDR1 as MNHNS and CDR2 as SASEGT. The CDR3 sequence is 13 residues long. V was pared by 2 bases and J by 5 bases, with 7 bases between. The CDR3 bases are TGTGCCAGCAGTGAATTGACAGATCAGCCCCAGCATTTT. Its protein product is CASSELTDQPQHF.

The chain is built from TRBV7-8 and TRBJ1-2, with D unclear. CDR3 length equals 14 residues. With 5 bases removed from V and 4 bases from J, the gap between germline ends came to 14 bases. CDR1 SGHVS and CDR2 FQNEAQ come from the germline V gene. As DNA, the CDR3 is TGTGCCAGCAGCCCACCCGGTCACCCCTATGGCTACACCTTC. This sequence encodes CASSPPGHPYGYTF. The entire variable domain, with the rest obtained from reference TRBV7-8 and TRBJ1-2, is as follows: GAGVSQSPRYKVAKRGQDVALRCDPISGHVSLFWYQQALGQGPEFLTYFQNEAQLDKSGLPSDRFFAERPEGSVSTLKIQRTQQEDSAVYLCASSPPGHPYGYTFGSGTRLTVV.

This clone was picked up a small number of times. The V call is TRBV7-3, the J call TRBJ1-1, with D perhaps TRBD1 (5 bases). Germline V CDR1 and CDR2: SGHTA, FQGTGA. Trimming took off 1 base at V and 5 bases at J, with 11 bases between the two ends. The CDR3 has 14 amino acids. CDR3 amino acids: CASSLKGLGTEAFF. The CDR3 coding sequence is TGTGCCAGCAGCTTAAAGGGGTTGGGTACTGAAGCTTTCTTT.

This sequence joins TRBV2 and TRBJ1-5; 10 bases map to TRBD1. Trimming at V came to 8 bases and at J to 1 base, leaving 11 bases not matched to a gene. CDR1 and CDR2 (germline): SNHLY, FYNNEI. CDR3 length: 17 residues. The DNA for the CDR3 is TGTGCCAGCGCTACCGGGACAGGGGATATCAGCAATCAGCCCCAGCATTTT. Protein sequence: CASATGTGDISNQPQHF.

This chain connects TRBV2 to TRBJ2-3, with D hard to call. This CDR3 contains 11 residues. V lost 10 bases, J lost 6 bases, and 11 bases lay in between. Germline V gives CDR1 SNHLY, CDR2 FYNNEI. CDR3 bases: TGTGCCACCTTTCCGAGGGATACGCAGTATTTT. It translates to CATFPRDTQYF. The entire variable domain, with the rest obtained from reference TRBV2 and TRBJ2-3, is as follows: EPEVTQTPSHQVTQMGQEVILRCVPISNHLYFYWYRQILGQKVEFLVSFYNNEISEKSEIFDDQFSVERPDGSNFTLKIRSTKLEDSAMYFCATFPRDTQYFGPGTRLTVL.

The V gene is TRBV27, the J gene TRBJ1-1, with D uncertain. V lost 7 bases and J 6 bases, leaving 18 bases between the germline ends. The CDR3 is made up of 14 amino acids. Per germline, CDR1 MNHEY and CDR2 SMNVEV (reference sequence). CDR3 sequence reads: CASKYREGSAEAFF. Here the CDR3 DNA reads TGTGCCAGCAAATATAGGGAGGGAAGCGCTGAAGCTTTCTTT.